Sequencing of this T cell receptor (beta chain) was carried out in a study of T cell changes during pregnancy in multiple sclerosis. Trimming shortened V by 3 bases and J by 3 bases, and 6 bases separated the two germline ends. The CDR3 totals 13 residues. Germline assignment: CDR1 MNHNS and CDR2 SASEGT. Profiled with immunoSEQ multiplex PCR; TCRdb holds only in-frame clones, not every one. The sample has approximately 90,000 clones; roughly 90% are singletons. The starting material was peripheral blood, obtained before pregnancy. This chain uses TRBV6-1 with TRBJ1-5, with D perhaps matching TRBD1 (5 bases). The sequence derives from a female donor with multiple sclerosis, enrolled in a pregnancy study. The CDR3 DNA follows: TGTGCCAGCAGTGACAGGGACAATCAGCCCCAGCATTTT. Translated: CASSDRDNQPQHF.